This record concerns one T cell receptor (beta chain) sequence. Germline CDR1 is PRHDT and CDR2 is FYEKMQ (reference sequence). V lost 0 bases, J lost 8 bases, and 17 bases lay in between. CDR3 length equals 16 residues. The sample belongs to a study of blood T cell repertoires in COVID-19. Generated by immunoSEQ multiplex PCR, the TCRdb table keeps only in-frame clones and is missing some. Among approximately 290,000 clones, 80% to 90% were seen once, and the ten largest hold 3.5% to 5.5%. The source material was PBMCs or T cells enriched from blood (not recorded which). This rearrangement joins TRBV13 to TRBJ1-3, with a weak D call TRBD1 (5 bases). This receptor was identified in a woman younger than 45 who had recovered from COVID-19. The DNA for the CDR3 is TGTGCCAGCAGCTTAGGGCGGACACGGGGGGGAGACACCATATATTTT. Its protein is CASSLGRTRGGDTIYF. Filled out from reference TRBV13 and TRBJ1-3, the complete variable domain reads AAGVIQSPRHLIKEKRETATLKCYPIPRHDTVYWYQQGPGQDPQFLISFYEKMQSDKGSIPDRFSAQQFSDYHSELNMSSLELGDSALYFCASSLGRTRGGDTIYFGEGSWLTVV.